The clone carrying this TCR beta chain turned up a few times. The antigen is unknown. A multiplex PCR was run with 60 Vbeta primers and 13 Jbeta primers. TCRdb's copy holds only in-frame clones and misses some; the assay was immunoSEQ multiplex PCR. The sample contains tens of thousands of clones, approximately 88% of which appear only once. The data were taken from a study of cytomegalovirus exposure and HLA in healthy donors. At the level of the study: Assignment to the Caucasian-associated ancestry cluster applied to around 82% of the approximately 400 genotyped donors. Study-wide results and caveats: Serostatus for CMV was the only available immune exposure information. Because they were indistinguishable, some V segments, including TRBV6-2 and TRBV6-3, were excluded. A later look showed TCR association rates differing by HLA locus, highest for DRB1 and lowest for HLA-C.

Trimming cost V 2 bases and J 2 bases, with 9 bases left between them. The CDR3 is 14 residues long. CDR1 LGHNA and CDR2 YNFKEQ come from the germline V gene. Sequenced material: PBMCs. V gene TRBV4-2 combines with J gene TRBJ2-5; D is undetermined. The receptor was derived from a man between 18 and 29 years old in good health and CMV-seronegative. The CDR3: CASSQTHDQETQYF. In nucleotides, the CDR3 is TGTGCCAGCAGCCAAACACACGATCAAGAGACCCAGTACTTC.